The entry that follows covers one T cell receptor beta chain sequence. This CDR3 region has 13 residues. Germline lookup yields CDR1 SNHLY and CDR2 FYNNEI. Trimming pared 6 bases from V and 0 bases from J, leaving 9 bases between. Here immunoSEQ multiplex PCR was the method, and the copy in TCRdb shows in-frame clones only, minus some. The sample comprises roughly 30,000 clones, roughly 83% of which are singletons, and roughly a sixth rests with the top ten. The sample is drawn from a study of OX40 agonist ivuxolimab in advanced cancers. This TCR was sampled from an adult with an advanced solid tumor such as melanoma, head and neck, liver or kidney cancer. Specimen: CD4+ or CD8+ T cells sorted from blood, collected in a trial of the OX40 agonist ivuxolimab. The rearrangement uses TRBV2 and TRBJ2-7; D uncertain. CDR3 nucleotide sequence: TGTGCCAGCAGGGCTGAAGTCTCCTACGAGCAGTACTTC. Its translation is CASRAEVSYEQYF.